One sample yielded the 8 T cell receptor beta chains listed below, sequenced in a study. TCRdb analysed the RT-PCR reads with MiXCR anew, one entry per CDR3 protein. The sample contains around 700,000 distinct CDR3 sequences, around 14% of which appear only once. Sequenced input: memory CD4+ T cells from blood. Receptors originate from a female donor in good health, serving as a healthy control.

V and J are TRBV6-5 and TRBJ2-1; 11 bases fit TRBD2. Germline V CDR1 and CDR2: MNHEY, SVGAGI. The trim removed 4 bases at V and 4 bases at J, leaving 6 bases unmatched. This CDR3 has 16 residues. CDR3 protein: CASSLMTSGAYNEQFF. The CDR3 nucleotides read TGTGCCAGCAGTTTGATGACTAGCGGGGCGTACAATGAGCAGTTCTTC.

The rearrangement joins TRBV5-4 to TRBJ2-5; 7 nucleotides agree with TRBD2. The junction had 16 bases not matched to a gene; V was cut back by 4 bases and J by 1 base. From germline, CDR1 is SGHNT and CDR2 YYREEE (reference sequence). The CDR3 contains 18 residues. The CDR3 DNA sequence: TGTGCCAGCAGCGTTGGAAGGACTAGGCCCGGGGGCCAAGAGACCCAGTACTTC. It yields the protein CASSVGRTRPGGQETQYF. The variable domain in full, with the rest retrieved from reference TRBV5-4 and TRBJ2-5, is ETGVTQSPTHLIKTRGQQVTLRCSSQSGHNTVSWYQQALGQGPQFIFQYYREEENGRGNFPPRFSGLQFPNYSSELNVNALELDDSALYLCASSVGRTRPGGQETQYFGPGTRLLVL.

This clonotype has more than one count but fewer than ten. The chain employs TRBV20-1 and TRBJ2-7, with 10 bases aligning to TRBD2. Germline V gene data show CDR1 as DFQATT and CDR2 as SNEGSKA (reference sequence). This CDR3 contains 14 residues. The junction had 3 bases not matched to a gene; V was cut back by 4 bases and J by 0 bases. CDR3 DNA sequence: TGCAGTGCTACCACTAGCGGGATCTCCTACGAGCAGTACTTC. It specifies CSATTSGISYEQYF.

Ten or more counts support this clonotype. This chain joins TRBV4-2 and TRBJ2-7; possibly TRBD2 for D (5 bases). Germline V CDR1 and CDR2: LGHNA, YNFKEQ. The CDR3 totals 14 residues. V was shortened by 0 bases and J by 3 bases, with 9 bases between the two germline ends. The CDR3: CASSQDASGYEQYF. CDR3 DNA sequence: TGTGCCAGCAGCCAAGATGCCAGCGGCTACGAGCAGTACTTC.

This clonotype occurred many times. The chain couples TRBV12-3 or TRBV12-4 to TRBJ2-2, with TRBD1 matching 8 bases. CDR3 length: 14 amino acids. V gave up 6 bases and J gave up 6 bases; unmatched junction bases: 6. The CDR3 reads CASRLTGAAGELFF. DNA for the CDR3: TGTGCCAGCAGACTGACAGGGGCGGCCGGGGAGCTGTTTTTT.

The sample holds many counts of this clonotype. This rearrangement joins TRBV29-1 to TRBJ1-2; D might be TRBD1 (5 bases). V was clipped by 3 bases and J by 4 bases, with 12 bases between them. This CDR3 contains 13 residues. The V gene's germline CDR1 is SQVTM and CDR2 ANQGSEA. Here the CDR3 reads CSVDDRVSYGYTF. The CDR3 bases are TGCAGCGTTGACGACAGAGTGAGCTATGGCTACACCTTC.

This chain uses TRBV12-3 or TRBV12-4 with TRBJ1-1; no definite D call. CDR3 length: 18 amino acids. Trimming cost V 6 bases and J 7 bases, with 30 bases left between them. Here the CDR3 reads CASRPRWSGRTAGGEAFF. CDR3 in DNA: TGTGCCAGCAGGCCCAGGTGGTCCGGGCGAACAGCCGGAGGTGAAGCTTTCTTT.

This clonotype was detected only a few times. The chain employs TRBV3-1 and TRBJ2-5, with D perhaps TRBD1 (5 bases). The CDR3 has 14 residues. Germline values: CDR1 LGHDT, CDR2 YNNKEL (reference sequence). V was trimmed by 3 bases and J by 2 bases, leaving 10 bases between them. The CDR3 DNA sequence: TGTGCCAGCAGCCACGCCCAGGGACAAGAGACCCAGTACTTC. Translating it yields CASSHAQGQETQYF.